The present T cell receptor beta chain was sequenced within a study of blood T cell repertoires in COVID-19. Overall study: The cDNA or gDNA used as material had been derived from T cells, B-cell-depleted T cells, or PBMCs.

Using immunoSEQ multiplex PCR, the repertoire was profiled, and TCRdb retains in-frame clones only, with some absent. Of 150,000 or so clones listed, about 90% are singletons. This clone was observed a handful of times. Germline CDR1 LGHNT, CDR2 FRNRAP. The ends were cut back, 5 bases at V and 8 bases at J, with 11 bases in the middle. The CDR3 has 12 residues. Each participant's cohort was designated according to participant-reported clinical history. The receptor was derived from a woman aged 50 to 60 who had recovered from COVID-19. This rearrangement joins TRBV12-5 to TRBJ2-3; D remains ambiguous. Sequenced material: PBMCs or T cells enriched from blood (not recorded which). DNA for the CDR3: TGTGCTAGTGGTCCAAGTCACGGTACGCAGTATTTT. It specifies CASGPSHGTQYF.